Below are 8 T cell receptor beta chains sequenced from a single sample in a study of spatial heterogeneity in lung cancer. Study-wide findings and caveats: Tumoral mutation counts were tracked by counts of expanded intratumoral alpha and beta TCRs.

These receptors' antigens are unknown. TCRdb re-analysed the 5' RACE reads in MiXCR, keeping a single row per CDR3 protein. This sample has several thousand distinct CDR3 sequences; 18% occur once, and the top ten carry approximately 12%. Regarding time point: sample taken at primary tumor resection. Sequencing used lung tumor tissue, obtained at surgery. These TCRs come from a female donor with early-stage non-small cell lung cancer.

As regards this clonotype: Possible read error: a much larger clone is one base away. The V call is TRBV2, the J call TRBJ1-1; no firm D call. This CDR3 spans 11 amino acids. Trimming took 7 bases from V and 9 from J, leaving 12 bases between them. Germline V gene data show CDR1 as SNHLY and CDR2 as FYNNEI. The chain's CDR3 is CASKFQEKAFF. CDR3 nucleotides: TGTGCCAGCAAATTTCAGGAGAAAGCTTTCTTT.

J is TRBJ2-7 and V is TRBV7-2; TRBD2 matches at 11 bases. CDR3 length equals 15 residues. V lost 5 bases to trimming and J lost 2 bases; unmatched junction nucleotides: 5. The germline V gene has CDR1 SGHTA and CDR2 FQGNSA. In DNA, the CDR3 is TGTGCCAGCAGCGAAGCTAGCGGGGGGCCCTACGAGCAGTACTTC. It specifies CASSEASGGPYEQYF.

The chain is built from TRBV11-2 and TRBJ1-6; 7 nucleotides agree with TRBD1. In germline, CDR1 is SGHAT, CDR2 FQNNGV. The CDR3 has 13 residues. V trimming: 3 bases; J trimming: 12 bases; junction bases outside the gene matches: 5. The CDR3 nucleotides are TGTGCCAGCAGCTTTGGGACAGTTCAACCCCTCCACTTT. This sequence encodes CASSFGTVQPLHF.

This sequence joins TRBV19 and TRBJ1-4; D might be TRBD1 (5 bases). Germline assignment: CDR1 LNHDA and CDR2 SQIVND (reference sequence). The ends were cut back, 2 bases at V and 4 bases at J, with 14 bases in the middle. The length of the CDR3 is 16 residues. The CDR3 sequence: CASSISRGTGNEKLFF. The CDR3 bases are TGTGCCAGTAGTATAAGTCGTGGGACGGGTAATGAAAAACTGTTTTTT.

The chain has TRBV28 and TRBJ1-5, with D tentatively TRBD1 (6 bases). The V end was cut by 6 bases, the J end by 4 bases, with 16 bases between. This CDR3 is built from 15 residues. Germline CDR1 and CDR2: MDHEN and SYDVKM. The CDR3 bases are TGTGCCAGCAGACCCCACAGGGCTGGTAATCAGCCCCAGCATTTT. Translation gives CASRPHRAGNQPQHF.

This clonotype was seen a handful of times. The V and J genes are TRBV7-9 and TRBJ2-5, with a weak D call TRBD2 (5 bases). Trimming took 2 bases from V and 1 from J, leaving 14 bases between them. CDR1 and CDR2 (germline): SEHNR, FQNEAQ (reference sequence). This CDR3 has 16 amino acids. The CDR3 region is CASSLSGRRPQETQYF. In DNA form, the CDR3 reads TGTGCCAGCAGCTTATCCGGCAGGAGGCCCCAAGAGACCCAGTACTTC. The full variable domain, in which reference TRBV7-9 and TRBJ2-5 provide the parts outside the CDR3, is DTGVSQNPRHKITKRGQNVTFRCDPISEHNRLYWYRQTLGQGPEFLTYFQNEAQLEKSRLLSDRFSAERPKGSFSTLEIQRTEQGDSAMYLCASSLSGRRPQETQYFGPGTRLLVL.

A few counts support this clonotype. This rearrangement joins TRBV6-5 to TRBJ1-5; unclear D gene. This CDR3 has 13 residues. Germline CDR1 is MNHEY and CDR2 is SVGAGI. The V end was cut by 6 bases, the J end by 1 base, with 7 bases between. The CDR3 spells CASRQASNQPQHF. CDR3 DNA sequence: TGTGCCAGCAGACAAGCCAGCAATCAGCCCCAGCATTTT.

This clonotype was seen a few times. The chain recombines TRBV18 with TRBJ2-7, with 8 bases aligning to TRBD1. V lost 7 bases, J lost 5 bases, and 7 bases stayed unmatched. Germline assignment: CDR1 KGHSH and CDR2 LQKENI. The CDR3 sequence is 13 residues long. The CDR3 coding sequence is TGTGCCAGCTTACAGGGGGTTGAAGACGAGCAGTACTTC. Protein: CASLQGVEDEQYF. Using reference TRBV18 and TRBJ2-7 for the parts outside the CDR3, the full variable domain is NAGVMQNPRHLVRRRGQEARLRCSPMKGHSHVYWYRQLPEEGLKFMVYLQKENIIDESGMPKERFSAEFPKEGPSILRIQQVVRGDSAAYFCASLQGVEDEQYFGPGTRLTVT.